The next 24 T cell receptor beta chains were all read from a single sample in a study of blood T cell repertoires in COVID-19. Profiling relied on immunoSEQ multiplex PCR, and the TCRdb table lists in-frame clones only, not all of them. Here the sample spans around 310,000 clones, around 90% being singletons. Sequencing input: peripheral blood. The receptors originated from a woman aged 25 to 39 with COVID-19, enrolled during active disease.

The V and J genes are TRBV27 and TRBJ1-6; TRBD1 is a possible D gene (5 bases). V shed 0 bases and J shed 11 bases, with 14 bases lying between them. Germline V gives CDR1 MNHEY, CDR2 SMNVEV (reference sequence). This CDR3 spans 15 amino acids. The CDR3, as DNA: TGTGCCAGCAGTTTATCGCGCACCTCGGGGGCACCCCTCCACTTT. As protein: CASSLSRTSGAPLHF.

V gene TRBV30 combines with J gene TRBJ1-1; a weak D match, TRBD1 (5 bases). CDR3 length: 14 residues. The V gene's germline CDR1 is GTSNPN and CDR2 SVGIG (reference sequence). Deletions cut 4 bases from V and 4 bases from J, with 16 bases between. Here the CDR3 DNA reads TGTGCCTGGACCGTGGCCCATGGGGCCACTGAAGCTTTCTTT. It is translated as CAWTVAHGATEAFF.

Comments on this clone: At one of its ends the junction is not consistent with the germline gene, which may arise from a read error. Written as DNA, the CDR3 is TGTGCCAGCAGCCAAACGAACACCGGGGAGCTATTTTTT. Residues: CASSQTNTGELFF. The chain has TRBV3-1 (or the pseudogene TRBV3-2) and TRBJ2-2; D perhaps matches TRBD2 (5 bases). CDR3 length equals 13 residues. CDR1 and CDR2 (germline): LGHDT, YNNKEL (reference sequence).

The chain employs TRBV6-5 and TRBJ2-5, with D possibly TRBD2 on 5 matching bases. Germline V gene lookup returns CDR1 MNHEY and CDR2 SVGAGI. Trimming shortened V by 6 bases and J by 2 bases, and 10 bases separated the two germline ends. The CDR3 consists of 13 residues. This CDR3 reads CASSRTRQETQYF. The CDR3 DNA follows: TGTGCCAGCAGCCGGACTCGGCAAGAGACCCAGTACTTC.

V gene TRBV12-3 or TRBV12-4 combines with J gene TRBJ1-1; D is possibly TRBD1 (6 bases). Trimming left V 6 bases short and J 4 bases short, with 12 bases between. CDR3 size: 13 residues. The CDR3 sequence is CASRQRTATEAFF. As DNA, the CDR3 is TGTGCCAGCAGACAAAGGACAGCCACTGAAGCTTTCTTT.

The chain uses TRBV19 and TRBJ1-2; the D gene is possibly TRBD1 (6 bases). The length of the CDR3 is 14 residues. Germline V CDR1 and CDR2: LNHDA, SQIVND (reference sequence). With 7 bases removed from V and 0 bases from J, the gap between germline ends came to 12 bases. The CDR3 loop reads CASTSDRSNYGYTF. As DNA, the CDR3 is TGTGCCAGTACCTCGGACAGATCTAACTATGGCTACACCTTC.

The gene calls are TRBV28 and TRBJ2-6, with D possibly TRBD2 on 5 matching bases. The V end was cut by 6 bases, the J end by 4 bases, with 16 bases between. Germline V lookup: CDR1 MDHEN, CDR2 SYDVKM. The CDR3 totals 16 residues. The CDR3 sequence: CASSPLRERGANVLTF. In DNA, the CDR3 is TGTGCCAGCAGCCCACTACGGGAAAGGGGGGCCAACGTCCTGACTTTC.

The rearrangement joins TRBV7-9 to TRBJ2-7; weak D call: TRBD1 (6 bases). This CDR3 comprises 12 residues. V dropped 5 bases and J dropped 4 bases, with 9 bases sitting between them. Germline V gene data show CDR1 as SEHNR and CDR2 as FQNEAQ (reference sequence). The CDR3 nucleotides read TGTGCCAGCAGCCTCGGGACATACGAGCAGTACTTC. Translating it yields CASSLGTYEQYF.

The chain is built from TRBV15 and TRBJ2-1; TRBD2 agrees at 7 bases. V lost 5 bases and J lost 0; bases outside the gene matches: 7. CDR3 length: 16 amino acids. Germline CDR1 LNHNV, CDR2 YYDKDF (reference sequence). CDR3 sequence reads: CATSPVAGPSYNEQFF. The CDR3 DNA reads as TGTGCCACCAGCCCCGTAGCGGGTCCCTCCTACAATGAGCAGTTCTTC.

The V call is TRBV7-2, the J call TRBJ1-1; TRBD1 aligns across 8 bases. J lost 11 bases, V lost 3 bases, and 11 bases had no gene match. Germline-derived CDR1 and CDR2 are SGHTA and FQGNSA. This CDR3 is 14 amino acids long. This CDR3 is CASSFAGGAGRAFF. CDR3 DNA sequence: TGTGCCAGCAGCTTTGCAGGGGGCGCGGGACGGGCTTTCTTT.

The V gene is TRBV15, the J gene TRBJ1-4; 7 nucleotides agree with TRBD1. The germline V gene has CDR1 LNHNV and CDR2 YYDKDF (reference sequence). The CDR3 extends over 13 amino acids. Trimming at V came to 6 bases and at J to 8 bases, leaving 6 bases not matched to a gene. CDR3 residues: CATRVGTAEKLFF. CDR3 nucleotides: TGTGCCACCAGAGTCGGGACAGCGGAAAAACTGTTTTTT.

The genes are TRBV9 and TRBJ2-2, with D possibly being TRBD2 (6 bases). Germline V gene data show CDR1 as SGDLS and CDR2 as YYNGEE. The CDR3 length is 18 residues. Trimming took 4 bases from V and 5 from J, leaving 24 bases between them. In DNA, the CDR3 is TGTGCCAGCAGCCCCGTAGGAGGGATTCGGAGGGGTACCGGGGAGCTGTTTTTT. It translates to CASSPVGGIRRGTGELFF. Full variable domain (rest looked up from reference TRBV9 and TRBJ2-2): DSGVTQTPKHLITATGQRVTLRCSPRSGDLSVYWYQQSLDQGLQFLIQYYNGEERAKGNILERFSAQQFPDLHSELNLSSLELGDSALYFCASSPVGGIRRGTGELFFGEGSRLTVL.

The chain links TRBV2 to TRBJ2-1; 9 bases fit TRBD1. CDR3 size: 15 residues. Per germline, CDR1 SNHLY and CDR2 FYNNEI. V shed 8 bases, J shed 4 bases, and the junction held 9 bases outside the gene matches. The CDR3 sequence: CASRPGTGLYNEQFF. The CDR3 bases are TGTGCCAGCCGCCCCGGGACAGGGCTATACAATGAGCAGTTCTTC.

The gene calls are TRBV28 and TRBJ2-7; 9 nucleotides align to TRBD2. The CDR3 has 13 amino acids. The germline V gene encodes CDR1 MDHEN and CDR2 SYDVKM. With 8 bases clipped from V and 3 bases from J, the junction kept 5 bases outside the gene matches. The CDR3 spells CASCSGGYYEQYF. CDR3 in DNA: TGTGCCAGCTGTAGCGGGGGCTACTACGAGCAGTACTTC.

J is TRBJ1-5 and V is TRBV6-5, with D uncertain. This CDR3 has 13 residues. Germline lookup yields CDR1 MNHEY and CDR2 SVGAGI. Trimming took off 6 bases at V and 0 bases at J, with 6 bases between the two ends. In DNA, the CDR3 is TGTGCCAGCAGCTTCAGTAGCAATCAGCCCCAGCATTTT. Translating it yields CASSFSSNQPQHF.

The chain combines TRBV12-3 or TRBV12-4 with TRBJ1-1, with D possibly TRBD1 on 5 matching bases. This CDR3 has 13 residues. Trimming took 6 bases from V and 3 from J, leaving 11 bases between them. The DNA for the CDR3 is TGTGCCAGCAGAAGGGGTCAGGACACTGAAGCTTTCTTT. Its translation is CASRRGQDTEAFF.

This chain links TRBV7-9 with TRBJ1-4; D call uncertain. V was pared by 0 bases and J by 7 bases, with 12 bases between. Germline V gives CDR1 SEHNR, CDR2 FQNEAQ (reference sequence). The CDR3 has 15 residues. The CDR3 DNA follows: TGTGCCAGCAGCTTAGCCTCGGTCCCAGGTGAAAAACTGTTTTTT. Translating it yields CASSLASVPGEKLFF.

The chain couples TRBV19 to TRBJ2-5, with 9 bases identical to TRBD1. V shed 6 bases and J 2 bases; nucleotides not matched to a gene: 1. The length of the CDR3 is 13 residues. From germline, CDR1 is LNHDA and CDR2 SQIVND (reference sequence). CDR3 nucleotide sequence: TGTGCCAGTAGAGGGACAGGGCAAGAGACCCAGTACTTC. This encodes CASRGTGQETQYF.

The chain combines TRBV7-9 with TRBJ2-1, with TRBD2 identical over 8 bases. The CDR3 spans 16 residues. V lost 0 bases to trimming and J lost 7 bases; unmatched junction nucleotides: 8. The germline V gene encodes CDR1 SEHNR and CDR2 FQNEAQ (reference sequence). CDR3 residues: CASSLATPGGGNEQFF. The CDR3 region has the DNA TGTGCCAGCAGCTTAGCAACCCCGGGAGGGGGGAATGAGCAGTTCTTC.

The rearrangement links TRBV6-4 to TRBJ1-5; D ambiguous. The CDR3 length is 14 residues. Germline V gene data show CDR1 as MRHNA and CDR2 as SNTAGT. Trimming took 9 bases from V and 0 from J, leaving 12 bases between them. CDR3 bases: TGTGCCAGGGAGGAGCTAGATAGCAATCAGCCCCAGCATTTT. This translates into CAREELDSNQPQHF.

V and J are TRBV7-8 and TRBJ1-2, with 10 nucleotides matching TRBD1. CDR3 length equals 17 residues. Germline lookup yields CDR1 SGHVS and CDR2 FQNEAQ. J was trimmed by 4 bases and V by 4 bases; bases with no gene match: 12. The CDR3 is CASSSTGTGVQSYGYTF. The CDR3 DNA sequence: TGTGCCAGCAGCTCCACCGGGACAGGGGTACAAAGCTATGGCTACACCTTC.

The table lists this clone with a count of one. This rearrangement joins TRBV7-7 to TRBJ2-1; the D is unclear. The CDR3 is 13 residues long. Per germline, CDR1 SSHAT and CDR2 FNYEAQ (reference sequence). The DNA for the CDR3 is TGTGCTAGCTCTCTTGGCAGTAACAATGAGCAGTTCTTC. Amino acid sequence: CASSLGSNNEQFF.

The chain employs TRBV4-2 and TRBJ2-6; 8 bases match TRBD2. Germline lookup yields CDR1 LGHNA and CDR2 YNFKEQ. The CDR3 is 16 amino acids. After removal of 4 bases from V and 4 bases from J, the junction contained 6 bases not matched to a gene. CDR3 sequence: CASSRPGGTGANVLTF. The CDR3 DNA is TGTGCCAGCAGCCGACCGGGAGGGACCGGGGCCAACGTCCTGACTTTC.

V gene TRBV5-1 combines with J gene TRBJ1-4; possibly TRBD1 for D (6 bases). Looked up from germline, CDR1 is SGHRS and CDR2 is YFSETQ. V was clipped by 5 bases and J by 5 bases, with 13 bases between them. This CDR3 has 14 amino acids. In DNA form, the CDR3 reads TGCGCCAGCAGTTCCCAGGGGACCAATGAAAAACTGTTTTTT. It specifies CASSSQGTNEKLFF.